The 30 T cell receptor beta chains listed next were all sequenced from one sample in a study of blood T cell repertoires in COVID-19. Only in-frame clones appear in the TCRdb table, and some are missing; sequencing was by immunoSEQ multiplex PCR. Here the sample spans some 700,000 clones, 85% to 90% being singletons. The sequenced sample consisted of peripheral blood. The receptors were sampled from a woman aged 18-29 years with acute or convalescent COVID-19.

The chain uses TRBV28 and TRBJ1-2, with TRBD1 matching 8 bases. V lost 5 bases to trimming and J lost 7 bases; unmatched junction nucleotides: 9. The CDR3 loop spans 14 amino acids. Germline V gene sequence: CDR1 MDHEN, CDR2 SYDVKM. This CDR3 is CASSAAGQGGGYTF. The CDR3 DNA is TGTGCCAGCAGTGCCGCCGGACAGGGCGGTGGCTACACCTTC.

The J gene is TRBJ1-1, the V gene TRBV2, with D possibly being TRBD1 (5 bases). The germline V gene has CDR1 SNHLY and CDR2 FYNNEI. The germline V and J ends were trimmed by 1 base and 0 bases, with 15 bases remaining between them. CDR3 length equals 17 residues. CDR3 coding DNA: TGTGCCAGCAGTGAAGTCTTACAGGAAGGGTTGAACACTGAAGCTTTCTTT. It specifies CASSEVLQEGLNTEAFF.

Turning to this clone: Other DNA sequences in this specimen translate into the identical CDR3. This sequence joins TRBV12-3 or TRBV12-4 and TRBJ1-2; 8 nucleotides agree with TRBD1. V shed 6 bases, J shed 4 bases, and the junction held 4 bases outside the gene matches. The CDR3 runs to 13 residues. CDR3 loop: CASSPGGFYGYTF. CDR3 DNA: TGTGCCAGCAGCCCAGGGGGCTTCTATGGCTACACCTTC.

This clone has a single count. This chain joins TRBV4-3 and TRBJ1-2; a possible D gene is TRBD1 (5 bases). The CDR3 is 15 amino acids. V was trimmed by 0 bases and J by 4 bases, leaving 12 bases between them. Per germline, CDR1 LGHNA and CDR2 YSLEER. The CDR3 loop is CASSQEYDSFYGYTF. CDR3 sequence (DNA): TGCGCCAGCAGCCAAGAGTACGACAGCTTCTATGGCTACACCTTC.

V and J are TRBV7-9 and TRBJ2-7, with 8 bases matching TRBD1. Trimming removed 4 bases from V and 1 base from J; junction bases left unmatched: 3. CDR3 length equals 14 residues. Germline CDR1 reads SEHNR; CDR2 reads FQNEAQ (reference sequence). The CDR3 sequence: CASSSGTGSYEQYF. The CDR3 region has the DNA TGTGCCAGCAGCTCCGGGACAGGTTCCTACGAGCAGTACTTC. Combining the CDR3 with reference TRBV7-9 and TRBJ2-7 gives the whole variable domain DTGVSQNPRHKITKRGQNVTFRCDPISEHNRLYWYRQTLGQGPEFLTYFQNEAQLEKSRLLSDRFSAERPKGSFSTLEIQRTEQGDSAMYLCASSSGTGSYEQYFGPGTRLTVT.

V is TRBV9 and J is TRBJ1-2, with a possible D match to TRBD1 (5 bases). CDR1 SGDLS and CDR2 YYNGEE come from the germline V gene. The V gene lost 3 bases and the J gene lost 8 bases, with 11 bases spanning the gap. This CDR3 has 12 residues. The CDR3 is CASSGGTVGYTF. The DNA for the CDR3 is TGTGCCAGCAGCGGCGGGACTGTCGGCTACACCTTC.

The rearrangement joins TRBV29-1 to TRBJ1-3; TRBD1 aligns across 7 bases. Germline-derived CDR1 and CDR2 are SQVTM and ANQGSEA. The CDR3 runs 12 residues. The junction had 0 bases not matched to a gene; V was cut back by 5 bases and J by 2 bases. The CDR3 sequence is CSVTGAGNTIYF. CDR3 nucleotide sequence: TGCAGCGTTACAGGGGCTGGAAACACCATATATTTT.

V gene TRBV6-5 combines with J gene TRBJ2-5, with D possibly matching TRBD1 (6 bases). Looked up from germline, CDR1 is MNHEY and CDR2 is SVGAGI. The ends were cut back, 7 bases at V and 3 bases at J, with 15 bases in the middle. CDR3 length: 14 amino acids. For the CDR3, the DNA is TGTGCCAGCATTACCAGGGGTCCCAAAGAGACCCAGTACTTC. It codes for CASITRGPKETQYF.

A few counts support this clone. The rearrangement uses TRBV30 and TRBJ1-1, with TRBD1 matching 8 bases. This CDR3 is 14 amino acids long. V was clipped by 1 base and J by 12 bases; unmatched bases: 13. CDR1 is GTSNPN, CDR2 SVGIG, per germline (reference sequence). The CDR3 sequence: CAWSEISGGAGSFF. Written as DNA, the CDR3 is TGTGCCTGGAGTGAAATCTCAGGGGGCGCGGGTTCTTTCTTT.

The V gene is TRBV3-1 (or the pseudogene TRBV3-2), the J gene TRBJ2-3, with a weak D call TRBD1 (7 bases). Germline V gives CDR1 LGHDT, CDR2 YNNKEL (reference sequence). The V gene lost 0 bases and the J gene lost 1 base, with 20 bases spanning the gap. The CDR3 consists of 19 residues. CDR3: CASSQDTSVARGGTDTQYF. DNA for the CDR3: TGTGCCAGCAGCCAAGATACATCGGTTGCCAGGGGGGGCACAGATACGCAGTATTTT.

The rearrangement links TRBV2 to TRBJ1-2, with 8 bases matching TRBD1. V trimming: 0 bases; J trimming: 8 bases; junction bases outside the gene matches: 8. CDR3 size: 15 residues. The germline CDR1 and CDR2 sequences are SNHLY and FYNNEI. CDR3 in amino acids: CASSEAGRGHGGYTF. The CDR3 DNA sequence: TGTGCCAGCAGTGAAGCGGGCAGGGGGCACGGCGGCTACACCTTC.

The J gene is TRBJ1-5, the V gene TRBV2, with D possibly matching TRBD1 (5 bases). CDR1 is SNHLY and CDR2 is FYNNEI in the germline V gene. There are 14 residues in the CDR3. V dropped 2 bases and J dropped 2 bases, with 7 bases sitting between them. The CDR3 loop is CASSEQGGNQPQHF. In DNA, the CDR3 is TGTGCCAGCAGTGAACAGGGCGGCAATCAGCCCCAGCATTTT.

The genes are TRBV5-1 and TRBJ2-1; 9 nucleotides align to TRBD1. CDR3 length: 14 residues. Germline values: CDR1 SGHRS, CDR2 YFSETQ. With 6 bases clipped from V and 4 bases from J, the junction kept 5 bases outside the gene matches. The CDR3 nucleotides are TGCGCCAGCATGGGGACAGGGCCATACAATGAGCAGTTCTTC. It encodes CASMGTGPYNEQFF.

The rearrangement uses TRBV13 and TRBJ2-7; TRBD1 agrees at 8 bases. The CDR3 extends over 15 amino acids. V was clipped by 5 bases and J by 3 bases; unmatched bases: 9. The V gene's germline CDR1 is PRHDT and CDR2 FYEKMQ (reference sequence). The CDR3 is CASSTPTGDHYEQYF. The CDR3 bases are TGTGCCAGCAGCACGCCGACAGGGGACCACTACGAGCAGTACTTC.

The rearrangement uses TRBV5-1 and TRBJ1-4; 7 nucleotides match TRBD1. V lost 3 bases and J lost 3; bases outside the gene matches: 11. Per the germline V gene, CDR1 is SGHRS and CDR2 is YFSETQ. This CDR3 has 17 residues. CDR3 sequence: CASSSDRLSGPNEKLFF. The CDR3 DNA is TGCGCCAGCAGCTCGGACAGGCTCAGTGGTCCTAATGAAAAACTGTTTTTT.

This clone was detected a few times. The V call is TRBV9, the J call TRBJ1-1; a weak D match, TRBD1 (6 bases). Germline values: CDR1 SGDLS, CDR2 YYNGEE. The CDR3 is 14 amino acids. With 3 bases removed from V and 1 base from J, the gap between germline ends came to 10 bases. The CDR3 region has the DNA TGTGCCAGCAGCGCTGGACAGTCGAACACTGAAGCTTTCTTT. This codes for CASSAGQSNTEAFF.

The chain uses TRBV12-3 or TRBV12-4 and TRBJ1-1, with D perhaps TRBD1 (5 bases). Trimming shortened V by 6 bases and J by 6 bases, and 11 bases separated the two germline ends. The CDR3 loop spans 12 amino acids. For the CDR3, the DNA is TGTGCCAGCAGGGGGCTATTGGCTGAAGCTTTCTTT. Its translation is CASRGLLAEAFF.

The J gene is TRBJ2-7, the V gene TRBV20-1; D is ambiguous. From germline, CDR1 is DFQATT and CDR2 SNEGSKA (reference sequence). V lost 4 bases and J lost 5, with 9 bases in between. The length of the CDR3 is 11 residues. DNA of the CDR3: TGCAGTGCTACAGGATTGCACGAGCAGTACTTC. Translated, it gives CSATGLHEQYF.

This chain links TRBV25-1 with TRBJ1-1, with D perhaps matching TRBD1 (5 bases). The CDR3 has 14 amino acids. Germline CDR1 is MGHDK and CDR2 is SYGVNS. Trimming cost V 9 bases and J 1 base, with 15 bases left between them. DNA of the CDR3: TGTGCCAGTCCGACTGGGGGGGGGAACACTGAAGCTTTCTTT. Translation: CASPTGGGNTEAFF. Drawing the rest from reference TRBV25-1 and TRBJ1-1, the complete variable domain is EADIYQTPRYLVIGTGKKITLECSQTMGHDKMYWYQQDPGMELHLIHYSYGVNSTEKGDLSSESTVSRIRTEHFPLTLESARPSHTSQYLCASPTGGGNTEAFFGQGTRLTVV.

In DNA, the CDR3 is TGTGCTACCCCGAGCCCCTACCCCTACACCTTC. It is translated as CATPSPYPYTF. The chain links TRBV12-5 to TRBJ1-2, with unresolved D. This CDR3 is 11 amino acids long. The V end lost 10 bases, the J end lost 10 bases, and 16 bases lay between the germline ends. The germline gives CDR1 LGHNT, CDR2 FRNRAP.

The chain uses TRBV29-1 and TRBJ2-3; D unclear. The V end lost 4 bases, the J end lost 2 bases, and 7 bases lay between the germline ends. Germline CDR1 reads SQVTM; CDR2 reads ANQGSEA. The length of the CDR3 is 12 residues. Here the CDR3 DNA reads TGCAGCGTTGGGCAGGACACAGATACGCAGTATTTT. This translates into CSVGQDTDTQYF.

The chain couples TRBV2 to TRBJ1-2, with a tentative D call TRBD1 (5 bases). The V and J ends lost 6 bases and 5 bases respectively, with 19 bases between them. Germline assignment: CDR1 SNHLY and CDR2 FYNNEI. CDR3 length: 15 amino acids. The CDR3, as DNA: TGTGCCAGCAGCGGACACTCCTCCTCTCCATATGGCTACACCTTC. This encodes CASSGHSSSPYGYTF.

V is TRBV18 and J is TRBJ1-5; D remains unclear. V lost 4 bases to trimming and J lost 0 bases, with 13 bases between them. The CDR3 consists of 16 residues. Looked up from germline, CDR1 is KGHSH and CDR2 is LQKENI. CDR3 sequence (DNA): TGTGCCAGCTCACTGACACACGACCCTAGCAATCAGCCCCAGCATTTT. Translated: CASSLTHDPSNQPQHF.

The chain uses TRBV3-1 (or the pseudogene TRBV3-2) and TRBJ2-4, with 13 bases fitting TRBD2. V lost 3 bases to trimming and J lost 6 bases; unmatched junction nucleotides: 8. The CDR3 is 17 residues long. The germline V gene encodes CDR1 LGHDT and CDR2 YNNKEL (reference sequence). This CDR3 is CASSQTSGGPKVNIQYF. CDR3 DNA sequence: TGTGCCAGCAGCCAGACTAGCGGGGGGCCAAAGGTAAACATTCAGTACTTC.

This clone has only a few counts. V and J are TRBV10-3 and TRBJ1-1; D gene uncertain. This CDR3 has 16 residues. The V end lost 0 bases, the J end lost 0 bases, and 11 bases lay between the germline ends. Germline lookup yields CDR1 ENHRY and CDR2 SYGVKD. The CDR3 bases are TGTGCCATCAGTGAGTCCCCACTTGACATGAACACTGAAGCTTTCTTT. Its protein is CAISESPLDMNTEAFF.

This chain joins TRBV20-1 and TRBJ2-7; 10 bases are a match to TRBD2. The CDR3 totals 15 residues. The V gene end was trimmed by 3 bases and the J gene end by 4 bases; junction bases not matched to a gene: 9. Germline V gene data show CDR1 as DFQATT and CDR2 as SNEGSKA (reference sequence). This CDR3 is CSASAQRGGQYEQYF. CDR3 DNA: TGCAGTGCTAGTGCCCAGCGGGGGGGCCAATACGAGCAGTACTTC.

The chain recombines TRBV2 with TRBJ1-2; D is perhaps TRBD1 (6 bases). Germline loops: CDR1 SNHLY, CDR2 FYNNEI. The CDR3 runs 14 residues. V lost 7 bases to trimming and J lost 6 bases, with 18 bases between them. CDR3 sequence (DNA): TGTGCCAGCACCCACGGAGGACAGATTAATGGCTACACCTTC. This codes for CASTHGGQINGYTF.

V gene TRBV18 combines with J gene TRBJ1-2, with D possibly matching TRBD1 (6 bases). The CDR3 covers 16 residues. V lost 6 bases, J lost 7 bases, and 24 bases lay in between. CDR1 and CDR2 from the germline V gene are KGHSH and LQKENI. As DNA, the CDR3 is TGTGCCAGCTCCCCTCAGACCAGGGGCGAAACCAGTGGCTACACCTTC. This translates into CASSPQTRGETSGYTF.

This sequence joins TRBV7-9 and TRBJ2-3; 13 nucleotides match TRBD2. Unmatched junction bases numbered 11, after V lost 4 bases and J lost 1 base. The CDR3 runs to 19 residues. Germline CDR1 and CDR2: SEHNR and FQNEAQ (reference sequence). The CDR3 reads CASSSPTSGGALGTDTQYF. In nucleotides, the CDR3 is TGTGCCAGCAGCTCCCCTACTAGCGGGGGGGCCCTTGGCACAGATACGCAGTATTTT.

This chain links TRBV4-2 with TRBJ1-1; maybe TRBD1 (5 bases). From germline, CDR1 is LGHNA and CDR2 YNFKEQ. V was clipped by 1 base and J by 2 bases, with 14 bases between them. The CDR3 is 16 amino acids. The CDR3 sequence is CASSQGQPYENTEAFF. DNA for the CDR3: TGTGCCAGCAGCCAAGGACAGCCGTATGAAAACACTGAAGCTTTCTTT.